This T cell receptor (beta chain) came from a study of T cell changes during pregnancy in multiple sclerosis. The CDR3 is made up of 13 amino acids. The germline V and J ends were trimmed by 6 bases and 4 bases, with 13 bases remaining between them. Germline CDR1 reads MNHNS; CDR2 reads SASEGT. TCRdb's copy holds only in-frame clones and misses some; the assay was immunoSEQ multiplex PCR. The sample lists approximately 49,000 clones, around 92% occurring once. The sequencing here drew on CD4+ T cells from peripheral blood mononuclear cells, taken in the second trimester of pregnancy. The TCR originated in a female donor in good health, enrolled as a control in a pregnancy study. The V and J genes are TRBV6-1 and TRBJ2-7; a weak D match, TRBD2 (6 bases). This CDR3 reads CASSREKGYEQYF. The CDR3 bases are TGTGCCAGCAGCCGGGAGAAAGGGTACGAGCAGTACTTC.